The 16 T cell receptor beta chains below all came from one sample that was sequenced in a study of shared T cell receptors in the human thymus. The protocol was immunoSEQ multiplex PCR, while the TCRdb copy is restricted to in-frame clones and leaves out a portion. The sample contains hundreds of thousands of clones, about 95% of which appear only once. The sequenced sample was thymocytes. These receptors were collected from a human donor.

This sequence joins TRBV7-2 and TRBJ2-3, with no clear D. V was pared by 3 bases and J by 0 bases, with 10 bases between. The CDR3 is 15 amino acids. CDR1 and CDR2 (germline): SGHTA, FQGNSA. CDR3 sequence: CASSFTASSTDTQYF. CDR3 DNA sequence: TGTGCCAGCAGCTTCACGGCCAGTAGCACAGATACGCAGTATTTT.

The CDR3: CASSLTPIANYGYTF. The CDR3 DNA follows: TGCGCCAGCAGCTTGACCCCAATAGCTAACTATGGCTACACCTTC. V and J are TRBV5-1 and TRBJ1-2; D is uncertain. Germline CDR1 is SGHRS and CDR2 is YFSETQ. Trimming left V 1 base short and J 0 bases short, with 10 bases between. The CDR3 runs 15 residues.

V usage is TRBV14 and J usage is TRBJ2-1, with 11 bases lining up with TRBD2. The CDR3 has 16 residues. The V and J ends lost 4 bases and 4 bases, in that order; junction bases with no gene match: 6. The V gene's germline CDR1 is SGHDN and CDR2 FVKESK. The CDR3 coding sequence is TGTGCCAGCAGCCTTACGGGACTAGCGGCTTACAATGAGCAGTTCTTC. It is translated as CASSLTGLAAYNEQFF. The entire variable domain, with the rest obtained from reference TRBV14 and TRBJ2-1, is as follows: EAGVTQFPSHSVIEKGQTVTLRCDPISGHDNLYWYRRVMGKEIKFLLHFVKESKQDESGMPNNRFLAERTGGTYSTLKVQPAELEDSGVYFCASSLTGLAAYNEQFFGPGTRLTVL.

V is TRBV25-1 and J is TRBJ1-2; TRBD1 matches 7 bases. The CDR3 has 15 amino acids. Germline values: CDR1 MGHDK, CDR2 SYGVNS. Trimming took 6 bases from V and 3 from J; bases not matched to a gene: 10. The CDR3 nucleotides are TGTGCCAGCAGGAGGCAGGGGGTGCGGGACTATGGCTACACCTTC. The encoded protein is CASRRQGVRDYGYTF.

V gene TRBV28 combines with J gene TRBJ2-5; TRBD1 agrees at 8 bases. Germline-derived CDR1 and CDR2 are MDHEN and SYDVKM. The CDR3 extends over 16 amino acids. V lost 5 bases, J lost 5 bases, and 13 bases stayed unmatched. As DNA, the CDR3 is TGTGCCAGCAGTATGAACCCAGGGGGCCCTCGGGAGACCCAGTACTTC. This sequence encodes CASSMNPGGPRETQYF. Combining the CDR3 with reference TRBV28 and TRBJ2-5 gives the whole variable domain DVKVTQSSRYLVKRTGEKVFLECVQDMDHENMFWYRQDPGLGLRLIYFSYDVKMKEKGDIPEGYSVSREKKERFSLILESASTNQTSMYLCASSMNPGGPRETQYFGPGTRLLVL.

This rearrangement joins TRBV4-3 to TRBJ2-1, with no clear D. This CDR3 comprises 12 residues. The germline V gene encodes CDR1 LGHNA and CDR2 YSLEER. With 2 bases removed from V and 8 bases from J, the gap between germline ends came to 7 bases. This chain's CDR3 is CASSQFSDEQFF. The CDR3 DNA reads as TGCGCCAGCAGCCAATTTTCCGATGAGCAGTTCTTC.

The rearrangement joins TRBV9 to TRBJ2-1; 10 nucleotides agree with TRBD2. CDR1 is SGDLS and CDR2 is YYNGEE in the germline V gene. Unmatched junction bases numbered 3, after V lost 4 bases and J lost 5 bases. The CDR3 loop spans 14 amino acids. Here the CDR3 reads CASSLSGRDNEQFF. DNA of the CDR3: TGTGCCAGCAGCCTGAGCGGGAGGGACAATGAGCAGTTCTTC. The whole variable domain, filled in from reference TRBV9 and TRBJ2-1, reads DSGVTQTPKHLITATGQRVTLRCSPRSGDLSVYWYQQSLDQGLQFLIQYYNGEERAKGNILERFSAQQFPDLHSELNLSSLELGDSALYFCASSLSGRDNEQFFGPGTRLTVL.

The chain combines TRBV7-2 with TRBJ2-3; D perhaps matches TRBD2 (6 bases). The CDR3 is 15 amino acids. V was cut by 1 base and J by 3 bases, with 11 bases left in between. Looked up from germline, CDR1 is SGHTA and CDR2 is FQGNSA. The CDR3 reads CASSLDGSTTDTQYF. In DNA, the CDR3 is TGTGCCAGCAGCTTAGACGGGAGTACGACAGATACGCAGTATTTT.

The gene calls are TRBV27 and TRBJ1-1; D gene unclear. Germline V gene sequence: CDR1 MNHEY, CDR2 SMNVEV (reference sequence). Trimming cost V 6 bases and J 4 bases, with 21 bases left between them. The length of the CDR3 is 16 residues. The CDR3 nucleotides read TGTGCCAGCAGCCTTTATCGTGGGGAGGGTGGCACTGAAGCTTTCTTT. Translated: CASSLYRGEGGTEAFF.

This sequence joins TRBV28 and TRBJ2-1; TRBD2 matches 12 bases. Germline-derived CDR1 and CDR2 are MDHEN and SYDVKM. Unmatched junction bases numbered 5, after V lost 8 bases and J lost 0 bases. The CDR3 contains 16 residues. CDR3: CASCASGRASYNEQFF. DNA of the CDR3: TGTGCCAGCTGCGCTAGCGGGAGGGCCTCCTACAATGAGCAGTTCTTC.

The CDR3 is CASAEKGLRLGQDYEQYF. Here the CDR3 DNA reads TGTGCCAGCGCCGAGAAGGGATTGAGGCTGGGACAGGACTACGAGCAGTACTTC. The chain links TRBV27 to TRBJ2-7; TRBD1 matches at 8 bases. Germline V lookup: CDR1 MNHEY, CDR2 SMNVEV (reference sequence). This CDR3 region has 18 residues. With V trimmed by 8 bases and J by 3 bases, 21 bases remained unmatched.

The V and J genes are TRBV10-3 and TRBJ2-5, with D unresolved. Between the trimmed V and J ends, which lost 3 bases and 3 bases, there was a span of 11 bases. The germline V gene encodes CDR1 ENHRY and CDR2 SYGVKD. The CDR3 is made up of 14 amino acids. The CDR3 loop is CAISEQGSKETQYF. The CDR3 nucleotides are TGTGCCATCAGTGAACAAGGGTCCAAAGAGACCCAGTACTTC.

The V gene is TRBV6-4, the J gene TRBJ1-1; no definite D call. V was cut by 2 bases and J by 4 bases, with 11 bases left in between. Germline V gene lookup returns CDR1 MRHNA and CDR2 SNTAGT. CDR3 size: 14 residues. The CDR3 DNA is TGTGCCAGCAGTGACGAGGGTAGGAGCACTGAAGCTTTCTTT. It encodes CASSDEGRSTEAFF.

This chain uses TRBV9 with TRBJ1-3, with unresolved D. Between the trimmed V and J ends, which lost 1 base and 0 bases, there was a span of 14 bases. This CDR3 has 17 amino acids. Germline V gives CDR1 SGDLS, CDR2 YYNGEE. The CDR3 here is CASSVNSVKSSGNTIYF. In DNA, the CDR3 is TGTGCCAGCAGCGTAAACTCGGTTAAGAGCTCTGGAAACACCATATATTTT.

The CDR3: CASSEWSVRPGEAFF. In DNA, the CDR3 is TGTGCCAGCAGTGAATGGAGCGTCCGCCCGGGTGAAGCTTTCTTT. The chain is built from TRBV25-1 and TRBJ1-1; no clear D. From germline, CDR1 is MGHDK and CDR2 SYGVNS. V was trimmed by 1 base and J by 7 bases, leaving 16 bases between them. The CDR3 is 15 residues long.

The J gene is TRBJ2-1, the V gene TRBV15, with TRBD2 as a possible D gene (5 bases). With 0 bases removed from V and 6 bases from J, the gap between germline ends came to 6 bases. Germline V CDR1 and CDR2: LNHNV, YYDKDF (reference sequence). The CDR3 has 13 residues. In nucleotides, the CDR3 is TGTGCCACCAGCAGAGATCGGGGCAATGAGCAGTTCTTC. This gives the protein CATSRDRGNEQFF.